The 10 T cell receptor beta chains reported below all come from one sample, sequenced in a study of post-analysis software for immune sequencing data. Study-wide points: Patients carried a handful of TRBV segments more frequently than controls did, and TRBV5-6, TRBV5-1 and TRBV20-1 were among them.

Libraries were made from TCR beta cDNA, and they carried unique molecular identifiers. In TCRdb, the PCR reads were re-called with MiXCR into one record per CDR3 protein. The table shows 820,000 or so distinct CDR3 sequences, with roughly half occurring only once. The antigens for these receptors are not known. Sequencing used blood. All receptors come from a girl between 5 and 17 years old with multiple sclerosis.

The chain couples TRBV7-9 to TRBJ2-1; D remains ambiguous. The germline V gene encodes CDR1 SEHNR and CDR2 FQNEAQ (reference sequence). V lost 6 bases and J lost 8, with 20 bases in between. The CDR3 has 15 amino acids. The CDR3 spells CASRSTDTPGYEQFF. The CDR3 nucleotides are TGTGCCAGCAGGTCTACTGATACTCCTGGATATGAGCAGTTCTTC.

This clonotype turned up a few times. The CDR3 DNA reads as TGCAGTGCCCAGCTCTTTGCCGGGGACCCCAACTATGGCTACACCTTC. It is translated as CSAQLFAGDPNYGYTF. The rearrangement links TRBV20-1 to TRBJ1-2; D possibly corresponds to TRBD1 (5 bases). The CDR3 runs 16 residues. V was trimmed by 6 bases and J by 2 bases, leaving 22 bases between them. Germline loops: CDR1 DFQATT, CDR2 SNEGSKA (reference sequence).

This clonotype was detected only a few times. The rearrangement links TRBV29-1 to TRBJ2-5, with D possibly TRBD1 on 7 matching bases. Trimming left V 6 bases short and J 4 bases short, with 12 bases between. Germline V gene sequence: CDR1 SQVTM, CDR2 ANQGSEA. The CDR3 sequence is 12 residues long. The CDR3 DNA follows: TGCAGCGTACCCCAGGGGGGAGAGACCCAGTACTTC. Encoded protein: CSVPQGGETQYF. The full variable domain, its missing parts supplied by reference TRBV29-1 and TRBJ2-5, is SAVISQKPSRDICQRGTSLTIQCQVDSQVTMMFWYRQQPGQSLTLIATANQGSEATYESGFVIDKFPISRPNLTFSTLTVSNMSPEDSSIYLCSVPQGGETQYFGPGTRLLVL.

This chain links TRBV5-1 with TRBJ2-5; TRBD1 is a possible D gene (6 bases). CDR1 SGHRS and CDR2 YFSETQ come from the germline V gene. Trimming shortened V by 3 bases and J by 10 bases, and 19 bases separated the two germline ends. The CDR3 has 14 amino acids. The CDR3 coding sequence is TGCGCCAGCAGCTGGGATTCAGGACAGATAAACCAGTACTTC. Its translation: CASSWDSGQINQYF. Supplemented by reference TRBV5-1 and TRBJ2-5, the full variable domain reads KAGVTQTPRYLIKTRGQQVTLSCSPISGHRSVSWYQQTPGQGLQFLFEYFSETQRNKGNFPGRFSGRQFSNSRSEMNVSTLELGDSALYLCASSWDSGQINQYFGPGTRLLVL.

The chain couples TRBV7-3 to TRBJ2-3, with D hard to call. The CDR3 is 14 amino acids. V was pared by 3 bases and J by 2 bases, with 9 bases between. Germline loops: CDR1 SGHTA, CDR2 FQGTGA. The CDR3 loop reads CASSFYGPTDTQYF. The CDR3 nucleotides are TGTGCCAGCAGCTTCTACGGCCCCACAGATACGCAGTATTTT.

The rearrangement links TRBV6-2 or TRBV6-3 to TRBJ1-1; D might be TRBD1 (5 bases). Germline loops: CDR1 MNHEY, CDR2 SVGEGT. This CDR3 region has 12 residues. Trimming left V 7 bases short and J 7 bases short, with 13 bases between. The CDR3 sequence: CASTLPRGEAFF. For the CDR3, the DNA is TGTGCCAGCACCTTACCTAGGGGTGAAGCTTTCTTT.

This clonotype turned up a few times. The CDR3 sequence is CSARPTLPRGPYEQYF. In DNA form, the CDR3 reads TGCAGTGCTAGACCAACTCTGCCACGGGGACCCTACGAGCAGTACTTC. The rearrangement links TRBV20-1 to TRBJ2-7; D tentatively reads TRBD1 or TRBD2 (5 bases each). The CDR3 runs to 16 residues. CDR1 and CDR2 (germline): DFQATT, SNEGSKA (reference sequence). V lost 2 bases to trimming and J lost 2 bases, with 19 bases between them.

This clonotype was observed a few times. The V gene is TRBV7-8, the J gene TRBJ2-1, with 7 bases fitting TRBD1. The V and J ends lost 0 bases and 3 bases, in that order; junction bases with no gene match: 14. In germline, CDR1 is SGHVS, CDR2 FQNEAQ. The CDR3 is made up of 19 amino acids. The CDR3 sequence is CASSLAHQGQSSFYNEQFF. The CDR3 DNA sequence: TGTGCCAGCAGCTTAGCCCATCAGGGACAGAGTTCCTTCTACAATGAGCAGTTCTTC.

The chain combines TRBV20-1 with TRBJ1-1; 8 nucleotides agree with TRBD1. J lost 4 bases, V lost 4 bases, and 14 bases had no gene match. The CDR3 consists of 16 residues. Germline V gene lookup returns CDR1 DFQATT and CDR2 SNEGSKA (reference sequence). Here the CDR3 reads CSAKRQGAPLTTEAFF. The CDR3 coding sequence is TGCAGTGCTAAACGGCAGGGGGCGCCTTTAACCACTGAAGCTTTCTTT.

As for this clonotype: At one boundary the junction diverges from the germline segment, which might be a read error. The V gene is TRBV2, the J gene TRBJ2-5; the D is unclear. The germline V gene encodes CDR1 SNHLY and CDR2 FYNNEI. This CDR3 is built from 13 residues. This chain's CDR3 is CASSEQNEEAQYF. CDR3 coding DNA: TGTGCCAGCAGTGAACAGAATGAAGAGGCCCAGTACTTC.